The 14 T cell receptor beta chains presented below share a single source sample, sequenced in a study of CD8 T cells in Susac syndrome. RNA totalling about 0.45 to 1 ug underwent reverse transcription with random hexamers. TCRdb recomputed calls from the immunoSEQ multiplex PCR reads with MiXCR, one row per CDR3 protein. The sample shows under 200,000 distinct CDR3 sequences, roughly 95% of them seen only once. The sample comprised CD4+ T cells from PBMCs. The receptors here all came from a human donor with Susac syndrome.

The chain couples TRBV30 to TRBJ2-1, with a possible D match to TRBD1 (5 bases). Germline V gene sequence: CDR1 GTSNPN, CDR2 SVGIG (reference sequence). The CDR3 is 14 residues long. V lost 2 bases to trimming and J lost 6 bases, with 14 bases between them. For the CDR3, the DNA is TGTGCCTGGAGTCCCTCGGATAGGGGCAATGAGCAGTTCTTC. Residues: CAWSPSDRGNEQFF.

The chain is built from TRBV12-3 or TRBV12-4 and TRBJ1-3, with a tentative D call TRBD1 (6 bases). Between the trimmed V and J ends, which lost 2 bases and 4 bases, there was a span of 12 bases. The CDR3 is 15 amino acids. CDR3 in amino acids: CASSLSSGGGNTIYF. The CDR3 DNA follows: TGTGCCAGCAGTTTATCTTCGGGGGGCGGAAACACCATATATTTT.

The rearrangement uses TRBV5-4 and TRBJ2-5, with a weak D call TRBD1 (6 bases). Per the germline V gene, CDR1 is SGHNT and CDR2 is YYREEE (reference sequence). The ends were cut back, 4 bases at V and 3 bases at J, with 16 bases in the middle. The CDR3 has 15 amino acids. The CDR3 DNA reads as TGTGCCAGCAGCCCCGACTCCGGGACAAAAGAGACCCAGTACTTC. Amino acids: CASSPDSGTKETQYF.

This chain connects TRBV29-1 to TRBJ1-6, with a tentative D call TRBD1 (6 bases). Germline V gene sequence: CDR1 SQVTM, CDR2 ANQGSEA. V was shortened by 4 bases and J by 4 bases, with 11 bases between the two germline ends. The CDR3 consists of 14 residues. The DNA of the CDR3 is TGCAGCGTTGCTGACGACAGGTATAATTCACCCCTCCACTTT. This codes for CSVADDRYNSPLHF.

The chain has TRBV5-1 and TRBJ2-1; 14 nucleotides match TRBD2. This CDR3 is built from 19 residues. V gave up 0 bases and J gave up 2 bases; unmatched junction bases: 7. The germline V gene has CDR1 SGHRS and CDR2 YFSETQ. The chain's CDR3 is CASSLGLAGGRGTYNEQFF. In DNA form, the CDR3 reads TGCGCCAGCAGCTTGGGACTAGCGGGAGGGCGCGGAACCTACAATGAGCAGTTCTTC.

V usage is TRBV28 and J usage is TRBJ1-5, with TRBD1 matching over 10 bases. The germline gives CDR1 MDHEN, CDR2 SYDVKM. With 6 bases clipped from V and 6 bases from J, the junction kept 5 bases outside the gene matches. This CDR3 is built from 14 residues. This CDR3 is CASSSGTGVQPQHF. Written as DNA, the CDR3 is TGTGCCAGCAGCTCCGGGACAGGGGTTCAGCCCCAGCATTTT. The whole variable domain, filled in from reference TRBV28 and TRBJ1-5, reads DVKVTQSSRYLVKRTGEKVFLECVQDMDHENMFWYRQDPGLGLRLIYFSYDVKMKEKGDIPEGYSVSREKKERFSLILESASTNQTSMYLCASSSGTGVQPQHFGDGTRLSIL.

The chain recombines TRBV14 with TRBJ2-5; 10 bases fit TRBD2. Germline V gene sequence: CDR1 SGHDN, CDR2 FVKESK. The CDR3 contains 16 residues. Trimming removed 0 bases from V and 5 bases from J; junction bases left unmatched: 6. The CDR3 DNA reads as TGTGCCAGCAGCCAAGATGGTGGGACTAGCGCTGAGACCCAGTACTTC. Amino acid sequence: CASSQDGGTSAETQYF.

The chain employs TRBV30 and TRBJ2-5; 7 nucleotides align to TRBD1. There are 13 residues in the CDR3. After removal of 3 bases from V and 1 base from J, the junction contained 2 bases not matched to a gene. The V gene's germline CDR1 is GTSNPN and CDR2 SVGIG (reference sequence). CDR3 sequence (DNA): TGTGCCTGGAGACGGACAGGCCAAGAGACCCAGTACTTC. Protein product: CAWRRTGQETQYF.

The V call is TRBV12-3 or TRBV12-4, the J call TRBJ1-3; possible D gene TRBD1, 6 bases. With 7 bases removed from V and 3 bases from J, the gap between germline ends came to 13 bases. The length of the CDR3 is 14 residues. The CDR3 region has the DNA TGTGCCAGCACTCCAGGGGCTGGTGGAAACACCATATATTTT. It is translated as CASTPGAGGNTIYF.

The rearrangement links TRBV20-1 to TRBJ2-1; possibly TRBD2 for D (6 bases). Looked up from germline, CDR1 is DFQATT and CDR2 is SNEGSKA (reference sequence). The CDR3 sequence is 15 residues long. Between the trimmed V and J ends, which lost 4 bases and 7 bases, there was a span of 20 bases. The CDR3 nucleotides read TGCAGTGCTACGATTGGGGCGGGGATGGGGAATGAGCAGTTCTTC. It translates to CSATIGAGMGNEQFF.

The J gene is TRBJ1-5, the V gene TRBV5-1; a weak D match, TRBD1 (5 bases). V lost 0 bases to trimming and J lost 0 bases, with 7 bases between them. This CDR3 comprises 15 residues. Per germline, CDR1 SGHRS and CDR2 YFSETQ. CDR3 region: CASSLGQNSNQPQHF. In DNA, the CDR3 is TGCGCCAGCAGCTTGGGACAGAATAGCAATCAGCCCCAGCATTTT.

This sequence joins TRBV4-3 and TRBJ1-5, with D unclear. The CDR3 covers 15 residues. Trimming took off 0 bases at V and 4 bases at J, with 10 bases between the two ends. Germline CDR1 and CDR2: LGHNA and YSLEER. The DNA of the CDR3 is TGCGCCAGCAGCCAAGATACGGACCAAAATCAGCCCCAGCATTTT. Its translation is CASSQDTDQNQPQHF.

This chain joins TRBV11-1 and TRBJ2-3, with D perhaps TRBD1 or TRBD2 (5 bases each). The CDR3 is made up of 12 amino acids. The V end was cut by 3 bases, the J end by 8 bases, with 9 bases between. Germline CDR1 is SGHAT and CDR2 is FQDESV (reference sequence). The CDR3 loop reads CASSLGDVTQYF. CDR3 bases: TGTGCCAGCAGCTTGGGGGATGTTACGCAGTATTTT.

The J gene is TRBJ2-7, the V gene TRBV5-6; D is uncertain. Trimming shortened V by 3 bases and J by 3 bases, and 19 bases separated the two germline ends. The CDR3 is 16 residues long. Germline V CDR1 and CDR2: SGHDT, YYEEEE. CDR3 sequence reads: CASSYGRTAVRYEQYV. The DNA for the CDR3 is TGTGCCAGCAGCTATGGCCGCACGGCGGTACGCTACGAGCAGTACGTC.